What follows are 10 T cell receptor beta chains derived from one specimen sequenced in a study of cytomegalovirus exposure and HLA in healthy donors. Primers for the PCR totalled 60 Vbeta and 13 Jbeta. Clones were read by immunoSEQ multiplex PCR, and TCRdb kept only the in-frame ones, dropping some. The table includes approximately 150,000 clones, roughly 80% detected once. Input material: PBMCs. These receptor sequences come from a woman aged 40 to 50 in good health and CMV-seropositive.

The chain uses TRBV5-1 and TRBJ2-1; D unresolved. The CDR3 covers 13 residues. V lost 5 bases to trimming and J lost 4 bases, with 10 bases between them. The germline gives CDR1 SGHRS, CDR2 YFSETQ. CDR3 sequence: CASRSDIYNEQFF. CDR3 DNA: TGCGCCAGCAGGTCCGACATATACAATGAGCAGTTCTTC.

J is TRBJ2-7 and V is TRBV6-1; D possibly corresponds to TRBD2 (5 bases). The germline V and J ends were trimmed by 3 bases and 4 bases, with 16 bases remaining between them. This CDR3 has 15 amino acids. The germline V gene has CDR1 MNHNS and CDR2 SASEGT. The CDR3 reads CASSEYRRRGYEQYF. The CDR3 nucleotides read TGTGCCAGCAGTGAGTACAGACGGCGAGGGTACGAGCAGTACTTC.

This chain links TRBV27 with TRBJ1-6; D perhaps matches TRBD1 (6 bases). Germline assignment: CDR1 MNHEY and CDR2 SMNVEV (reference sequence). This CDR3 has 15 residues. Deletions cut 3 bases from V and 7 bases from J, with 13 bases between. CDR3 sequence reads: CASSFATGLNSPLHF. CDR3 in DNA: TGTGCCAGCAGTTTCGCGACAGGCCTCAATTCACCCCTCCACTTT.

The chain employs TRBV30 and TRBJ2-2; D is perhaps TRBD1 (5 bases). Germline V lookup: CDR1 GTSNPN, CDR2 SVGIG (reference sequence). V lost 7 bases to trimming and J lost 2 bases, with 11 bases between them. The CDR3 spans 13 residues. The CDR3 spells CASRRTNTGELFF. CDR3 in DNA: TGTGCCTCCAGAAGGACAAACACCGGGGAGCTGTTTTTT. Full variable domain (rest looked up from reference TRBV30 and TRBJ2-2): SQTIHQWPATLVQPVGSPLSLECTVEGTSNPNLYWYRQAAGRGLQLLFYSVGIGQISSEVPQNLSASRPQDRQFILSSKKLLLSDSGFYLCASRRTNTGELFFGEGSRLTVL.

Turning to this clone: The germline gene is not matched at one end of the junction; a read error may be the cause. The gene calls are TRBV7-7 and TRBJ2-2; 9 positions match TRBD1. Germline values: CDR1 SSHAT, CDR2 FNYEAQ (reference sequence). The CDR3 has 15 residues. CDR3 loop: CASSQAGTGTGELFF. CDR3 sequence (DNA): TGTGCTAGCAGCCAAGCCGGGACAGGGACCGGGGAGCTGTTTTTT.

This clone was observed a handful of times. The rearrangement joins TRBV19 to TRBJ2-1, with 7 bases lining up with TRBD1. This CDR3 has 15 residues. V was clipped by 7 bases and J by 0 bases; unmatched bases: 6. CDR1 and CDR2 from the germline V gene are LNHDA and SQIVND (reference sequence). Here the CDR3 reads CASKVGGYSYNEQFF. The CDR3, as DNA: TGTGCCAGTAAAGTAGGGGGCTACTCCTACAATGAGCAGTTCTTC.

The genes are TRBV4-1 and TRBJ2-1; TRBD2 aligns across 11 bases. Losses at the gene ends were 4 bases for V and 6 bases for J; bases not matched to a gene: 8. The CDR3 consists of 16 residues. Germline values: CDR1 MGHRA, CDR2 YSYEKL. CDR3 in DNA: TGCGCCAGCAGCCTACGGACTAGCGGGTCTTCCAATGAGCAGTTCTTC. The encoded protein is CASSLRTSGSSNEQFF.

On this clone: The identical CDR3 is also encoded by other nucleotide sequences in the sample. The rearrangement uses TRBV4-3 and TRBJ2-5, with 13 bases lining up with TRBD2. CDR1 is LGHNA, CDR2 YSLEER, per germline. V gave up 4 bases and J gave up 5 bases; unmatched junction bases: 4. The CDR3 loop spans 15 amino acids. In DNA form, the CDR3 reads TGCGCCAGCAGCCCGGGACTAGCGGGGAGGGAGACCCAGTACTTC. Protein sequence: CASSPGLAGRETQYF.

The chain combines TRBV25-1 with TRBJ2-3, with D perhaps TRBD1 (6 bases). V was pared by 7 bases and J by 6 bases, with 8 bases between. Per the germline V gene, CDR1 is MGHDK and CDR2 is SYGVNS. The CDR3 loop spans 11 amino acids. CDR3 sequence reads: CASTRGDTQYF. In nucleotides, the CDR3 is TGTGCCAGCACTAGGGGGGATACGCAGTATTTT.

This clone was seen a few times. The chain recombines TRBV11-2 with TRBJ2-2, with 9 bases that match TRBD2. The CDR3 sequence is 17 residues long. V was clipped by 3 bases and J by 4 bases; unmatched bases: 9. CDR1 is SGHAT and CDR2 is FQNNGV in the germline V gene. The CDR3 nucleotides read TGTGCCAGCAGCTTTGGTAGCGGGAGCTCTGGCACCGGGGAGCTGTTTTTT. Translation: CASSFGSGSSGTGELFF.